The 24 T cell receptor beta chains presented below share a single source sample, sequenced in a study of cytomegalovirus exposure and HLA in healthy donors. Data came from immunoSEQ multiplex PCR; TCRdb stores just in-frame clones and leaves some out. The sample holds 70,000 or so clones, approximately 95% seen once. Sequenced sample: PBMCs. The receptors stem from a man between 18 and 29 years old in good health and CMV-seropositive.

This CDR3 is CASSPNMNTEAFF. For the CDR3, the DNA is TGTGCCAGCAGCCCAAACATGAACACTGAAGCTTTCTTT. The chain joins TRBV28 to TRBJ1-1; D remains ambiguous. The CDR3 sequence is 13 residues long. V lost 6 bases and J 0 bases, leaving 8 bases between the germline ends. Per the germline V gene, CDR1 is MDHEN and CDR2 is SYDVKM.

The V and J genes are TRBV28 and TRBJ2-7, with TRBD1 matching 7 bases. Germline-derived CDR1 and CDR2 are MDHEN and SYDVKM. The CDR3 has 16 residues. With 4 bases clipped from V and 5 bases from J, the junction kept 14 bases outside the gene matches. Here the CDR3 reads CASSSKTGFGENEQYF. The CDR3 region has the DNA TGTGCCAGCAGTTCAAAGACAGGGTTCGGGGAGAACGAGCAGTACTTC.

The chain couples TRBV9 to TRBJ2-2; D not certain. Germline CDR1 and CDR2: SGDLS and YYNGEE. Trimming removed 6 bases at V and 6 bases at J, with 15 bases between. This CDR3 region has 14 residues. The CDR3 DNA is TGTGCCAGCAAAAAGGAGAGTCTCGCCGGGGAGCTGTTTTTT. As protein: CASKKESLAGELFF.

V is TRBV6-1 and J is TRBJ2-1; 9 nucleotides agree with TRBD1. The V and J ends lost 5 bases and 3 bases, in that order; junction bases with no gene match: 5. The germline gives CDR1 MNHNS, CDR2 SASEGT. CDR3 length equals 15 residues. The CDR3 DNA reads as TGTGCCAGCAGTCCGAGGACAGGGGTCTACAATGAGCAGTTCTTC. Protein: CASSPRTGVYNEQFF.

The table lists this clone with a few counts. The rearrangement uses TRBV11-3 and TRBJ2-1, with D possibly matching TRBD2 (6 bases). V lost 4 bases and J lost 4, with 8 bases in between. CDR1 and CDR2 from the germline V gene are SGHNT and YENEEA. The CDR3 runs 13 residues. CDR3 protein: CASSYREYNEQFF. The CDR3 region has the DNA TGTGCCAGCAGCTACCGGGAGTACAATGAGCAGTTCTTC.

This chain joins TRBV28 and TRBJ1-2; TRBD1 agrees at 10 bases. The CDR3 spans 15 residues. V was pared by 4 bases and J by 5 bases, with 7 bases of the junction left unmatched. In germline, CDR1 is MDHEN, CDR2 SYDVKM. CDR3 sequence (DNA): TGTGCCAGCAGTTCCGAAGGGACAGGGGAATATGGCTACACCTTC. This codes for CASSSEGTGEYGYTF.

CDR3 in amino acids: CASSLAGGETQYF. DNA of the CDR3: TGCGCCAGCAGCTTGGCCGGAGGGGAGACCCAGTACTTC. The chain links TRBV5-1 to TRBJ2-5, with D tentatively TRBD2 (6 bases). Germline V gene data show CDR1 as SGHRS and CDR2 as YFSETQ. The V end was cut by 0 bases, the J end by 5 bases, with 8 bases between. The CDR3 has 13 residues.

This chain links TRBV7-9 with TRBJ1-3; maybe TRBD1 (5 bases). This CDR3 comprises 16 residues. V lost 3 bases and J 3 bases, leaving 15 bases between the germline ends. Germline assignment: CDR1 SEHNR and CDR2 FQNEAQ (reference sequence). In DNA, the CDR3 is TGTGCCAGCAGCTTTAACAGGTCCCCCAGTGGAAACACCATATATTTT. Translated: CASSFNRSPSGNTIYF.

The gene calls are TRBV2 and TRBJ1-3, with 10 bases fitting TRBD1. The V gene end was trimmed by 6 bases and the J gene end by 2 bases; junction bases not matched to a gene: 10. The CDR3 runs to 17 residues. Germline CDR1 and CDR2: SNHLY and FYNNEI. In DNA, the CDR3 is TGTGCCAGCAGCCCTGACAGGGGGCTTGGGGCTGGAAACACCATATATTTT. Its protein product is CASSPDRGLGAGNTIYF.

V is TRBV7-9 and J is TRBJ2-3; D possibly corresponds to TRBD2 (6 bases). Trimming took 1 base from V and 8 from J, leaving 16 bases between them. This CDR3 region has 15 residues. The germline V gene has CDR1 SEHNR and CDR2 FQNEAQ (reference sequence). CDR3 in DNA: TGTGCCAGCAGCTTAGTGTGGCGATTGGAGGGTACGCAGTATTTT. It codes for CASSLVWRLEGTQYF.

The rearrangement links TRBV7-8 to TRBJ2-1; D is possibly TRBD1 (5 bases). The germline V gene encodes CDR1 SGHVS and CDR2 FQNEAQ. The CDR3 has 13 residues. Trimming removed 2 bases from V and 3 bases from J, with 5 bases in between. The CDR3 nucleotides are TGTGCCAGCAGCTTACAGGGCTACAATGAGCAGTTCTTC. This encodes CASSLQGYNEQFF.

The chain is built from TRBV11-3 and TRBJ1-2; 8 nucleotides agree with TRBD1. The CDR3 consists of 14 residues. Per germline, CDR1 SGHNT and CDR2 YENEEA. J was trimmed by 8 bases and V by 5 bases; bases with no gene match: 10. The CDR3 region has the DNA TGTGCCAGCAGCAAGGGACAGGCTTTAGCAGGCTACACCTTC. Its protein product is CASSKGQALAGYTF.

The rearrangement links TRBV9 to TRBJ2-1, with 7 bases fitting TRBD2. Germline lookup yields CDR1 SGDLS and CDR2 YYNGEE. The junction had 20 bases not matched to a gene; V was cut back by 3 bases and J by 2 bases. The CDR3 has 20 amino acids. CDR3 protein: CASSAQAGAGTPEPYNEQFF. In DNA form, the CDR3 reads TGTGCCAGCAGCGCCCAGGCGGGAGCGGGAACTCCAGAACCCTACAATGAGCAGTTCTTC.

This clone is a singleton in its sample. This CDR3 is CATSRDRQGGQPQHF. Here the CDR3 DNA reads TGTGCCACCAGCAGAGATCGGCAGGGAGGTCAGCCCCAGCATTTT. This chain uses TRBV15 with TRBJ1-5; D perhaps matches TRBD1 (5 bases). The CDR3 runs to 15 residues. Germline V lookup: CDR1 LNHNV, CDR2 YYDKDF (reference sequence). V was pared by 0 bases and J by 6 bases, with 12 bases between.

The genes are TRBV11-2 and TRBJ2-3; 10 bases are a match to TRBD2. There are 16 residues in the CDR3. The germline gives CDR1 SGHAT, CDR2 FQNNGV. Unmatched junction bases numbered 7, after V lost 2 bases and J lost 5 bases. CDR3 sequence: CASSLRLAGVGDTQYF. The CDR3 DNA reads TGTGCCAGCAGCTTAAGGCTAGCGGGAGTTGGAGATACGCAGTATTTT. The full variable domain, completed using reference TRBV11-2 and TRBJ2-3, is EAGVAQSPRYKIIEKRQSVAFWCNPISGHATLYWYQQILGQGPKLLIQFQNNGVVDDSQLPKDRFSAERLKGVDSTLKIQPAKLEDSAVYLCASSLRLAGVGDTQYFGPGTRLTVL.

The chain links TRBV28 to TRBJ2-7, with TRBD2 identical over 7 bases. The CDR3 runs to 15 residues. Germline loops: CDR1 MDHEN, CDR2 SYDVKM. V was pared by 0 bases and J by 1 base, with 3 bases of the junction left unmatched. CDR3 in DNA: TGTGCCAGCAGTTTATGGGCGGGGGAATCCTACGAGCAGTACTTC. Translating gives CASSLWAGESYEQYF.

CDR3 loop: CASSPSSNYGYTF. CDR3 DNA: TGTGCCAGCAGCCCGAGCTCTAACTATGGCTACACCTTC. The chain carries TRBV11-2 and TRBJ1-2; D is unresolved. Trimming left V 5 bases short and J 0 bases short, with 7 bases between. The V gene's germline CDR1 is SGHAT and CDR2 FQNNGV. This CDR3 spans 13 amino acids.

The chain employs TRBV2 and TRBJ1-5; maybe TRBD1 (5 bases). Germline loops: CDR1 SNHLY, CDR2 FYNNEI. The CDR3 is 13 amino acids. Trimming left V 6 bases short and J 4 bases short, with 10 bases between. This CDR3 reads CASRKTENQPQHF. CDR3 bases: TGTGCCAGCAGAAAGACAGAAAATCAGCCCCAGCATTTT. Using reference TRBV2 and TRBJ1-5 for the parts outside the CDR3, the full variable domain is EPEVTQTPSHQVTQMGQEVILRCVPISNHLYFYWYRQILGQKVEFLVSFYNNEISEKSEIFDDQFSVERPDGSNFTLKIRSTKLEDSAMYFCASRKTENQPQHFGDGTRLSIL.

The chain links TRBV4-1 to TRBJ2-1; 7 nucleotides align to TRBD2. CDR3 length: 14 amino acids. V shed 3 bases, J shed 8 bases, and the junction held 7 bases outside the gene matches. Germline V gene data show CDR1 as MGHRA and CDR2 as YSYEKL. The CDR3 is CASSHATSLHEQFF. The CDR3, as DNA: TGCGCCAGCAGCCATGCGACTAGCCTCCATGAGCAGTTCTTC.

The rearrangement uses TRBV18 and TRBJ2-7; 8 bases match TRBD1. The CDR3 contains 14 residues. Germline CDR1 is KGHSH and CDR2 is LQKENI. J lost 4 bases, V lost 4 bases, and 6 bases had no gene match. The CDR3 nucleotides are TGTGCCAGCTCACAAGGGACAGGAAATTACGAGCAGTACTTC. Protein product: CASSQGTGNYEQYF.

The V call is TRBV7-3, the J call TRBJ2-7; weak D call: TRBD2 (5 bases). V dropped 5 bases and J dropped 5 bases, with 19 bases sitting between them. Looked up from germline, CDR1 is SGHTA and CDR2 is FQGTGA. The CDR3 has 15 amino acids. DNA of the CDR3: TGTGCCAGCAGCATGACGCGGGTGGAGGCCCACGAGCAGTACTTC. It encodes CASSMTRVEAHEQYF.

The chain employs TRBV28 and TRBJ2-7, with D tentatively TRBD1 (6 bases). CDR3 length: 15 amino acids. The germline V gene has CDR1 MDHEN and CDR2 SYDVKM. V lost 2 bases to trimming and J lost 5 bases, with 16 bases between them. CDR3 sequence: CASSLGGGISDEQYF. CDR3 coding DNA: TGTGCCAGCAGTTTAGGTGGGGGCATCTCGGACGAGCAGTACTTC.

This clone came up once. The chain employs TRBV4-1 and TRBJ2-7; D remains ambiguous. The germline V gene encodes CDR1 MGHRA and CDR2 YSYEKL. This CDR3 contains 15 residues. Trimming took 1 base from V and 0 from J, leaving 10 bases between them. The chain's CDR3 is CASSQVEHYSYEQYF. CDR3 DNA sequence: TGCGCCAGCAGCCAAGTGGAACACTACTCCTACGAGCAGTACTTC.

The V gene is TRBV10-3, the J gene TRBJ2-7; 8 positions match TRBD2. The CDR3 loop spans 16 amino acids. The V gene's germline CDR1 is ENHRY and CDR2 SYGVKD. V lost 2 bases to trimming and J lost 3 bases; unmatched junction nucleotides: 9. Written as DNA, the CDR3 is TGTGCCATCAGTGAGGGGGCCGGGACTAGGAGCTACGAGCAGTACTTC. Protein sequence: CAISEGAGTRSYEQYF.